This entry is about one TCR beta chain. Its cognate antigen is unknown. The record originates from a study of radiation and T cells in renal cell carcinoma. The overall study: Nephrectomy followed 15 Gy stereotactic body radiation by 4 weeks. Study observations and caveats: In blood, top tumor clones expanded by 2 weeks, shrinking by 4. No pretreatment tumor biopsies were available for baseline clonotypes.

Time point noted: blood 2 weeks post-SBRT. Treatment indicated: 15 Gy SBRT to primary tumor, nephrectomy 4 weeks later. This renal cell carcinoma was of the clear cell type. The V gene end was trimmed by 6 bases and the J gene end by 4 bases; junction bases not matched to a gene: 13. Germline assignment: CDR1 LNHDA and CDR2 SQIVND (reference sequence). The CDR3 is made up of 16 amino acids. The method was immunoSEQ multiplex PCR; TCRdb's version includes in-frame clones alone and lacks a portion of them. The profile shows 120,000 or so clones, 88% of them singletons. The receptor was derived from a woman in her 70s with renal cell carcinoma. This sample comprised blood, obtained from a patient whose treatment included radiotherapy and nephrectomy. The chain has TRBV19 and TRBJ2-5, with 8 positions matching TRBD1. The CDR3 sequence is CASRDARRTGRETQYF. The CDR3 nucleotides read TGTGCCAGTAGGGACGCGCGCAGGACAGGGAGAGAGACCCAGTACTTC.